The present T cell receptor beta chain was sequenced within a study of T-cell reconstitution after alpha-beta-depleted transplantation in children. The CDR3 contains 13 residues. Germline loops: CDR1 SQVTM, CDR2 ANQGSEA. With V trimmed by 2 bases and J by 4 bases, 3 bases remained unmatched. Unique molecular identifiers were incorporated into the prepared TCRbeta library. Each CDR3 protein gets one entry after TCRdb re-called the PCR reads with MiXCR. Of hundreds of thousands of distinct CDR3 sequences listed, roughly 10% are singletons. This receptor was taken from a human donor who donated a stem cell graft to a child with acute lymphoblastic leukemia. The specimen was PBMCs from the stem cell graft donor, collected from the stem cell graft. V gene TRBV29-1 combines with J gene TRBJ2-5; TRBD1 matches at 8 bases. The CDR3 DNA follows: TGCAGCGTTGAACAGGGGGCGGGAGAGACCCAGTACTTC. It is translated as CSVEQGAGETQYF.